Below are 19 T cell receptor beta chains sequenced from a single sample in a study of shared clonotypes between healthy human individuals. Sequenced by immunoSEQ multiplex PCR; TCRdb stores in-frame clones only, minus some. This sample has hundreds of thousands of clones, with 70% to 80% found just once. Sequenced material: PBMCs. These receptors were collected from a woman between 40 and 55 years old in good health. Some clones in this sample may be carry-over from other donors' samples.

This chain uses TRBV4-2 with TRBJ2-3; weak D call: TRBD2 (5 bases). CDR1 and CDR2 (germline): LGHNA, YNFKEQ. V was shortened by 0 bases and J by 3 bases, with 13 bases between the two germline ends. The CDR3 has 16 residues. CDR3 region: CASSQDTGGRTDTQYF. The DNA of the CDR3 is TGTGCCAGCAGCCAAGATACGGGTGGGAGAACAGATACGCAGTATTTT.

This chain joins TRBV7-9 and TRBJ1-2, with D possibly being TRBD1 (5 bases). This CDR3 is 14 amino acids long. Germline CDR1 is SEHNR and CDR2 is FQNEAQ (reference sequence). The V end was cut by 5 bases, the J end by 2 bases, with 12 bases between. The chain's CDR3 is CASSRGTTNYGYTF. Written as DNA, the CDR3 is TGTGCCAGCAGCCGAGGGACGACGAACTATGGCTACACCTTC.

V is TRBV9 and J is TRBJ2-4; the D is unclear. CDR1 is SGDLS and CDR2 is YYNGEE in the germline V gene. Trimming removed 0 bases from V and 0 bases from J, with 10 bases in between. This CDR3 is built from 16 residues. The CDR3 reads CASSVGRALAKNIQYF. CDR3 DNA sequence: TGTGCCAGCAGCGTAGGACGAGCACTAGCCAAAAACATTCAGTACTTC.

V gene TRBV5-4 combines with J gene TRBJ2-3; D uncertain. From germline, CDR1 is SGHNT and CDR2 YYREEE (reference sequence). CDR3 length: 14 residues. The ends were cut back, 3 bases at V and 1 base at J, with 9 bases in the middle. As DNA, the CDR3 is TGTGCCAGCAGCTCCCCCAAGGGCACAGATACGCAGTATTTT. Its translation: CASSSPKGTDTQYF.

This clone has a handful of counts. V and J are TRBV28 and TRBJ2-7; 7 positions match TRBD1. The CDR3 totals 14 residues. V lost 5 bases to trimming and J lost 6 bases; unmatched junction nucleotides: 10. The germline CDR1 and CDR2 sequences are MDHEN and SYDVKM. CDR3 protein: CASSTPRQGGEQYF. The CDR3 DNA reads as TGTGCCAGCAGTACCCCCCGACAGGGCGGCGAGCAGTACTTC.

The J gene is TRBJ2-7, the V gene TRBV29-1; 10 bases align to TRBD1. The CDR3 spans 13 residues. Germline trimming cut 7 bases from V and 3 bases from J; bases unmatched to any gene: 6. Looked up from germline, CDR1 is SQVTM and CDR2 is ANQGSEA. CDR3 DNA sequence: TGCAGCGCTGGACAGGGGGAATTCTACGAGCAGTACTTC. Translated: CSAGQGEFYEQYF.

The rearrangement uses TRBV27 and TRBJ2-2, with 8 bases aligning to TRBD2. The CDR3 spans 18 residues. With V trimmed by 8 bases and J by 4 bases, 18 bases remained unmatched. Germline V CDR1 and CDR2: MNHEY, SMNVEV (reference sequence). This CDR3 is CASGSNTSGGSGTGELFF. In DNA, the CDR3 is TGTGCCAGCGGATCTAACACATCGGGAGGGTCGGGCACCGGGGAGCTGTTTTTT.

Many counts were recorded for this clone. The chain has TRBV5-1 and TRBJ2-3, with TRBD2 matching 8 bases. The V gene end was trimmed by 4 bases and the J gene end by 4 bases; junction bases not matched to a gene: 11. The CDR3 spans 16 residues. Germline loops: CDR1 SGHRS, CDR2 YFSETQ. The CDR3, as DNA: TGCGCCAGCAGCGAAGAGCCGGGACTAGGCTCAGATACGCAGTATTTT. Translation gives CASSEEPGLGSDTQYF. Drawing the rest from reference TRBV5-1 and TRBJ2-3, the complete variable domain is KAGVTQTPRYLIKTRGQQVTLSCSPISGHRSVSWYQQTPGQGLQFLFEYFSETQRNKGNFPGRFSGRQFSNSRSEMNVSTLELGDSALYLCASSEEPGLGSDTQYFGPGTRLTVL.

The rearrangement links TRBV28 to TRBJ1-1, with unresolved D. CDR1 is MDHEN and CDR2 is SYDVKM in the germline V gene. The V end lost 6 bases, the J end lost 1 base, and 15 bases lay between the germline ends. CDR3 length equals 15 residues. The CDR3 here is CASSLWSGANTEAFF. CDR3 in DNA: TGTGCCAGCAGCCTTTGGTCGGGCGCGAACACTGAAGCTTTCTTT.

This chain joins TRBV7-3 and TRBJ2-7; the match to TRBD2 covers 10 bases. The CDR3 consists of 15 residues. Unmatched junction bases numbered 5, after V lost 1 base and J lost 5 bases. Germline V gives CDR1 SGHTA, CDR2 FQGTGA. The CDR3 protein is CASSLIPGTSDEQYF. CDR3 bases: TGTGCCAGCAGCTTAATTCCCGGGACTAGCGACGAGCAGTACTTC.

This clone showed up just a few times. The chain joins TRBV25-1 to TRBJ2-7, with TRBD2 as a possible D gene (7 bases). Trimming stripped 8 bases from V and 5 bases from J, with 16 bases between. Germline V gives CDR1 MGHDK, CDR2 SYGVNS. The CDR3 consists of 13 residues. The CDR3: CASSPRGGDEQYF. For the CDR3, the DNA is TGTGCCAGCTCCCCCAGGGGAGGGGACGAGCAGTACTTC.

The gene calls are TRBV18 and TRBJ2-7; the D gene could be TRBD1 or TRBD2 (7 bases each). With 3 bases removed from V and 5 bases from J, the gap between germline ends came to 17 bases. Germline lookup yields CDR1 KGHSH and CDR2 LQKENI. There are 15 residues in the CDR3. DNA of the CDR3: TGTGCCAGCTCACCCGTCCAGGGGGGGTCCCACGAGCAGTACTTC. It is translated as CASSPVQGGSHEQYF. Full variable domain (missing parts from reference TRBV18 and TRBJ2-7): NAGVMQNPRHLVRRRGQEARLRCSPMKGHSHVYWYRQLPEEGLKFMVYLQKENIIDESGMPKERFSAEFPKEGPSILRIQQVVRGDSAAYFCASSPVQGGSHEQYFGPGTRLTVT.

This rearrangement joins TRBV28 to TRBJ1-3, with no clear D. The V end was cut by 5 bases, the J end by 0 bases, with 11 bases between. In germline, CDR1 is MDHEN, CDR2 SYDVKM. This CDR3 is built from 15 residues. CDR3 region: CASSLWESSGNTIYF. The CDR3 DNA is TGTGCCAGCAGTCTGTGGGAGAGCTCTGGAAACACCATATATTTT.

This chain connects TRBV10-1 to TRBJ2-2; tentative D call: TRBD1 (7 bases). This CDR3 is built from 13 residues. Germline CDR1 is WNHNN and CDR2 is SYGVQD (reference sequence). The germline V and J ends were trimmed by 6 bases and 4 bases, with 9 bases remaining between them. CDR3 sequence reads: CASSRGATGELFF. CDR3 nucleotides: TGCGCCAGCAGCAGGGGGGCCACCGGGGAGCTGTTTTTT.

The CDR3 here is CATSRPPGSNQPQHF. The CDR3 bases are TGTGCCACCAGCAGACCCCCGGGTAGCAATCAGCCCCAGCATTTT. V gene TRBV15 combines with J gene TRBJ1-5; D remains ambiguous. CDR3 length equals 15 residues. Trimming shortened V by 2 bases and J by 0 bases, and 8 bases separated the two germline ends. Germline loops: CDR1 LNHNV, CDR2 YYDKDF (reference sequence).

The chain links TRBV5-1 to TRBJ2-5, with TRBD1 identical over 9 bases. The CDR3 spans 13 residues. After removal of 4 bases from V and 4 bases from J, the junction contained 2 bases not matched to a gene. Germline CDR1 is SGHRS and CDR2 is YFSETQ. The CDR3 nucleotides are TGCGCCAGCAGCACAGGGGGCGCAGAGACCCAGTACTTC. Its protein product is CASSTGGAETQYF.

J is TRBJ2-7 and V is TRBV10-3; 7 bases match TRBD2. Germline V gene sequence: CDR1 ENHRY, CDR2 SYGVKD. The CDR3 contains 15 residues. With V trimmed by 2 bases and J by 2 bases, 6 bases remained unmatched. CDR3 residues: CAISEETSPTYEQYF. In nucleotides, the CDR3 is TGTGCCATCAGTGAGGAGACTAGCCCCACCTACGAGCAGTACTTC.

The rearrangement uses TRBV7-2 and TRBJ2-1; either TRBD1 or TRBD2 may fit D (5 bases each). There are 15 residues in the CDR3. Germline CDR1 is SGHTA and CDR2 is FQGNSA. V lost 1 base and J lost 9, with 16 bases in between. The CDR3 coding sequence is TGTGCCAGCAGCTTAGTTAGGGGCCAGGCGGGTGAGCAGTTCTTC. The encoded protein is CASSLVRGQAGEQFF. The full variable domain, rest sourced from reference TRBV7-2 and TRBJ2-1, is GAGVSQSPSNKVTEKGKDVELRCDPISGHTALYWYRQSLGQGLEFLIYFQGNSAPDKSGLPSDRFSAERTGGSVSTLTIQRTQQEDSAVYLCASSLVRGQAGEQFFGPGTRLTVL.

The sample holds a few counts of this clone. The chain links TRBV28 to TRBJ1-4, with no clear D. Germline V gene data show CDR1 as MDHEN and CDR2 as SYDVKM. The V end lost 2 bases, the J end lost 5 bases, and 15 bases lay between the germline ends. This CDR3 contains 16 residues. Written as DNA, the CDR3 is TGTGCCAGCAGTTTAGGGGTCCGGGGAAGCAATGAAAAACTGTTTTTT. Translation: CASSLGVRGSNEKLFF. The entire variable domain, with the rest obtained from reference TRBV28 and TRBJ1-4, is as follows: DVKVTQSSRYLVKRTGEKVFLECVQDMDHENMFWYRQDPGLGLRLIYFSYDVKMKEKGDIPEGYSVSREKKERFSLILESASTNQTSMYLCASSLGVRGSNEKLFFGSGTQLSVL.